A single sample gave rise to the 18 T cell receptor beta chains below, sequenced in a study of T cell responses to AZD1222 COVID-19 vaccine. The method was immunoSEQ multiplex PCR; TCRdb's version includes in-frame clones alone and lacks a portion of them. The sample has over 130,000 clones, about 92% seen once; the top ten hold approximately 5.3%. Sequenced material: peripheral blood, taken on day 0 of AZD1222 vaccination. These TCRs come from an adult in good health.

V gene TRBV18 combines with J gene TRBJ1-3; perhaps TRBD1 as D (5 bases). This CDR3 region has 19 residues. The V end lost 6 bases, the J end lost 0 bases, and 24 bases lay between the germline ends. Germline V gene sequence: CDR1 KGHSH, CDR2 LQKENI. The CDR3 DNA is TGTGCCAGCTCCCCCACGGGGCAGGGTAGTCGGAGCTCTGGAAACACCATATATTTT. Translation gives CASSPTGQGSRSSGNTIYF.

The V gene is TRBV6-2 or TRBV6-3, the J gene TRBJ1-5, with 9 bases aligning to TRBD1. This CDR3 contains 18 residues. Germline-derived CDR1 and CDR2 are MNHEY and SVGEGT. V was pared by 4 bases and J by 0 bases, with 10 bases of the junction left unmatched. This CDR3 reads CASSLGQGSIYSNQPQHF. CDR3 nucleotides: TGTGCCAGCAGTTTGGGACAGGGCTCCATCTATAGCAATCAGCCCCAGCATTTT.

The V gene is TRBV11-3, the J gene TRBJ2-7; D is unresolved. V shed 0 bases and J shed 3 bases, with 6 bases lying between them. CDR1 is SGHNT, CDR2 YENEEA, per germline. This CDR3 contains 13 residues. CDR3 sequence (DNA): TGTGCCAGCAGCTTAGACCCCTACTACGAGCAGTACTTC. Its protein is CASSLDPYYEQYF.

The chain is built from TRBV9 and TRBJ2-5; 11 bases match TRBD1. Germline CDR1 and CDR2: SGDLS and YYNGEE. CDR3 length: 17 amino acids. The J segment lost 2 bases and the V segment lost 0 bases, leaving 6 bases of the junction unmatched. The CDR3 loop reads CASSVGAGTGGQETQYF. CDR3 in DNA: TGTGCCAGCAGCGTAGGCGCCGGGACAGGGGGTCAAGAGACCCAGTACTTC.

This chain links TRBV10-3 with TRBJ2-5; D is unclear. CDR1 and CDR2 (germline): ENHRY, SYGVKD. The CDR3 sequence is 14 residues long. The V gene lost 0 bases and the J gene lost 1 base, with 6 bases spanning the gap. The DNA for the CDR3 is TGTGCCATCAGTGAGTCGGGCCTCCAAGAGACCCAGTACTTC. As protein: CAISESGLQETQYF.

V gene TRBV29-1 combines with J gene TRBJ1-3; D may be TRBD1 (5 bases). Germline V CDR1 and CDR2: SQVTM, ANQGSEA. The CDR3 extends over 13 amino acids. Trimming took 7 bases from V and 0 from J, leaving 10 bases between them. The CDR3 loop reads CSGGTNSGNTIYF. In DNA, the CDR3 is TGCAGCGGCGGGACTAACTCTGGAAACACCATATATTTT.

V usage is TRBV6-5 and J usage is TRBJ1-1; 7 nucleotides match TRBD1. Per germline, CDR1 MNHEY and CDR2 SVGAGI. The CDR3 is made up of 14 amino acids. V was pared by 2 bases and J by 5 bases, with 5 bases of the junction left unmatched. CDR3 nucleotide sequence: TGTGCCAGCAGTTACACTCAGGGGGGGACTGAAGCTTTCTTT. Translation: CASSYTQGGTEAFF.

This rearrangement joins TRBV19 to TRBJ1-6; maybe TRBD1 (6 bases). CDR3 length equals 15 residues. In germline, CDR1 is LNHDA, CDR2 SQIVND (reference sequence). The V and J ends lost 3 bases and 7 bases respectively, with 13 bases between them. Written as DNA, the CDR3 is TGTGCCAGTAGTATGGGCAGGGGTGAGAATTCACCCCTCCACTTT. Protein product: CASSMGRGENSPLHF.

The chain employs TRBV6-5 and TRBJ1-3; 8 bases are a match to TRBD1. This CDR3 is built from 14 residues. V lost 6 bases to trimming and J lost 4 bases; unmatched junction nucleotides: 5. CDR1 is MNHEY, CDR2 SVGAGI, per germline. The CDR3: CASRSTGAGNTIYF. CDR3 DNA: TGTGCCAGCAGATCGACAGGGGCGGGAAACACCATATATTTT.

The chain links TRBV6-5 to TRBJ2-7, with 8 bases that match TRBD1. Trimming removed 10 bases from V and 2 bases from J; junction bases left unmatched: 4. From germline, CDR1 is MNHEY and CDR2 SVGAGI. CDR3 length: 12 residues. CDR3 bases: TGTGCCACGCGACAGGGGCCCTACGAGCAGTACTTC. Translated, it gives CATRQGPYEQYF.

CDR3: CASSDVGANVLTF. The CDR3 nucleotides are TGCGCCAGCAGTGATGTGGGGGCCAACGTCCTGACTTTC. The genes are TRBV10-2 and TRBJ2-6; D remains unclear. V was trimmed by 3 bases and J by 4 bases, leaving 4 bases between them. Per the germline V gene, CDR1 is WSHSY and CDR2 is SAAADI. The CDR3 has 13 amino acids.

This clone was seen only a few times. This chain uses TRBV6-5 with TRBJ1-1; the D gene is possibly TRBD1 (5 bases). CDR1 and CDR2 (germline): MNHEY, SVGAGI. The CDR3 loop spans 14 amino acids. Trimming pared 7 bases from V and 4 bases from J, leaving 16 bases between. DNA of the CDR3: TGTGCCAGCACAGGACATCGGGGTCCCACTGAAGCTTTCTTT. This codes for CASTGHRGPTEAFF.

The genes are TRBV27 and TRBJ2-2, with no clear D. Germline lookup yields CDR1 MNHEY and CDR2 SMNVEV (reference sequence). The CDR3 contains 14 residues. V was trimmed by 0 bases and J by 5 bases, leaving 7 bases between them. The CDR3 DNA sequence: TGTGCCAGCAGTTTATCATGGGGTACCGGGGAGCTGTTTTTT. It is translated as CASSLSWGTGELFF.

The table lists this clone with a few counts. The rearrangement links TRBV19 to TRBJ2-2; 9 positions match TRBD1. The germline V gene encodes CDR1 LNHDA and CDR2 SQIVND (reference sequence). Trimming cost V 4 bases and J 1 base; bases outside gene matches: 7. The CDR3 runs 17 residues. CDR3 bases: TGTGCCAGTAGTACCTACCCGGGACAGGGGAACACCGGGGAGCTGTTTTTT. Its protein is CASSTYPGQGNTGELFF.

The count of this clone is one. The CDR3 is CASSPRPGGEKLFF. The DNA for the CDR3 is TGTGCCAGCAGCCCCCGACCAGGAGGGGAAAAACTGTTTTTT. The genes are TRBV6-5 and TRBJ1-4, with no clear D. V was trimmed by 6 bases and J by 8 bases, leaving 16 bases between them. Per the germline V gene, CDR1 is MNHEY and CDR2 is SVGAGI. The CDR3 consists of 14 residues.

This chain joins TRBV7-2 and TRBJ2-5; D uncertain. Germline CDR1 SGHTA, CDR2 FQGNSA. The CDR3 consists of 15 residues. The V end was cut by 3 bases, the J end by 2 bases, with 13 bases between. CDR3 nucleotide sequence: TGTGCCAGCAGCTTTACGGACGGCTCGCAAGAGACCCAGTACTTC. This encodes CASSFTDGSQETQYF.

The chain links TRBV7-2 to TRBJ2-1; D is unclear. Germline V lookup: CDR1 SGHTA, CDR2 FQGNSA. This CDR3 region has 14 residues. With 1 base removed from V and 8 bases from J, the gap between germline ends came to 12 bases. The DNA for the CDR3 is TGTGCCAGCAGCTTAGACTTGGCCCGAGATGAGCAGTTCTTC. This sequence encodes CASSLDLARDEQFF.

The rearrangement links TRBV27 to TRBJ1-5, with a possible D match to TRBD1 (6 bases). CDR3 length equals 13 residues. The V and J ends lost 1 base and 5 bases respectively, with 6 bases between them. The germline gives CDR1 MNHEY, CDR2 SMNVEV (reference sequence). CDR3 in amino acids: CASSLWTDQPQHF. Here the CDR3 DNA reads TGTGCCAGCAGTTTATGGACAGATCAGCCCCAGCATTTT.